Sequencing of this T cell receptor beta chain was carried out in a study of T cell clonotyping in hematopoietic cell transplantation. Generated by immunoSEQ multiplex PCR, the TCRdb table keeps only in-frame clones and is missing some. The sample records approximately 10,000 clones, 75% to 90% being singletons. Unmatched junction bases numbered 6, after V lost 6 bases and J lost 2 bases. The CDR3 loop spans 16 amino acids. Per germline, CDR1 LNHDA and CDR2 SQIVND (reference sequence). This TCR was sampled from a human donor who either received an allogeneic hematopoietic cell transplant for a myeloid malignancy or was a related donor (not recorded which). Some clones in this sample may be carry-over from other donors' samples. V usage is TRBV19 and J usage is TRBJ2-5; 13 positions match TRBD2. Sequences were obtained from peripheral blood mononuclear cells. The CDR3 sequence is CASRPGLAGLQETQYF. The DNA of the CDR3 is TGTGCCAGTAGGCCGGGACTAGCGGGGCTTCAAGAGACCCAGTACTTC.